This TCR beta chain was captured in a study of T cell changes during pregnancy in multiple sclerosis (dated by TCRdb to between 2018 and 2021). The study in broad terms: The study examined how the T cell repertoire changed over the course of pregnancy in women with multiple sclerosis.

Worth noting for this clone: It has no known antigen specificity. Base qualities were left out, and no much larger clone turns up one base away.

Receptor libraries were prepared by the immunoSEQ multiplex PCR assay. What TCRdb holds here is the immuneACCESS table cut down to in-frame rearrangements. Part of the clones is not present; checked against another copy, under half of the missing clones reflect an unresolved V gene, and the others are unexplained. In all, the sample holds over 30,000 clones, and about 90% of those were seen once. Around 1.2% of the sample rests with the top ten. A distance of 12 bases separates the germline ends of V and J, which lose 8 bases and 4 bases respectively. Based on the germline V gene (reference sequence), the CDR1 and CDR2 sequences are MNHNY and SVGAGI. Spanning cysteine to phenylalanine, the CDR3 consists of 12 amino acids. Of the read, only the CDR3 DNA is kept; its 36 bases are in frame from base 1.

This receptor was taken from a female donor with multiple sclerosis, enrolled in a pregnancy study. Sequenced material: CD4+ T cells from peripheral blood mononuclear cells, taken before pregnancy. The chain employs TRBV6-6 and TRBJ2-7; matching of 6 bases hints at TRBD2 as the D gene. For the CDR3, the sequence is CASFGGNYEQYF. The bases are TGTGCCAGCTTCGGGGGAAATTACGAGCAGTACTTC.